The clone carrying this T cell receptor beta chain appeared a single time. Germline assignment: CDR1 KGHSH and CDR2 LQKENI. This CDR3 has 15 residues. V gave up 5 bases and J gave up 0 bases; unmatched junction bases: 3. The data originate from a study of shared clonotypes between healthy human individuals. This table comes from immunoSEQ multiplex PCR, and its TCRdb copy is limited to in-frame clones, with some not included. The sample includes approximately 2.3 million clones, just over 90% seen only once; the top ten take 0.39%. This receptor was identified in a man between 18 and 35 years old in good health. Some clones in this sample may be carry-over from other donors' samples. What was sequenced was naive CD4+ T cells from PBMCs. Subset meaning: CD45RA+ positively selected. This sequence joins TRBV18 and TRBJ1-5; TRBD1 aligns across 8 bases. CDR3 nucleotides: TGTGCCAGCTCAGAGCAGGGGGCTAGCAATCAGCCCCAGCATTTT. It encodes CASSEQGASNQPQHF. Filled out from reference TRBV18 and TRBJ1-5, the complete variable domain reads NAGVMQNPRHLVRRRGQEARLRCSPMKGHSHVYWYRQLPEEGLKFMVYLQKENIIDESGMPKERFSAEFPKEGPSILRIQQVVRGDSAAYFCASSEQGASNQPQHFGDGTRLSIL.